The subject of this entry is one TCR beta chain. Produced via immunoSEQ multiplex PCR; TCRdb's table is partial and in-frame only. The sample consists of 95,000 to 110,000 clones, about 94% of them appearing once. The data belong to a study of siplizumab effects on memory and regulatory T cells. Sequencing input: Tregs sorted from blood. This TCR derives from a human donor in good health.

For the CDR3, the DNA is TGTGCCAGCTCACCACAGCCGACTAGCGGGAGCCTGCACGAGCAGTACTTC. It translates to CASSPQPTSGSLHEQYF. This chain links TRBV18 with TRBJ2-7, with 12 bases aligning to TRBD2. Germline loops: CDR1 KGHSH, CDR2 LQKENI. V was clipped by 1 base and J by 5 bases; unmatched bases: 9. CDR3 length: 17 residues.